These 18 T cell receptor beta chains were sequenced from one sample in a study of T-cell memory formation after mild COVID-19. TCRdb used MiXCR to reprocess the 5' RACE reads, holding one entry per CDR3 protein. The sample carries 85,000 to 130,000 distinct CDR3 sequences, 11% recorded once. The sample consisted of PBMCs or a T cell subset sorted from them (not recorded which). These receptors all come from a man aged 18 to 35 who had mild COVID-19 (a few samples of this study predate the infection). Cell type and time point are not known.

The table lists this clonotype with a few counts. This chain connects TRBV7-2 to TRBJ1-4; maybe TRBD1 (6 bases). The ends were cut back, 2 bases at V and 4 bases at J, with 14 bases in the middle. Germline V gene data show CDR1 as SGHTA and CDR2 as FQGNSA. The CDR3 runs to 16 residues. CDR3 coding DNA: TGTGCCAGCAGCTTAAGGTCGACAGGCTATAATGAAAAACTGTTTTTT. Protein sequence: CASSLRSTGYNEKLFF.

This clonotype was counted only a few times. The rearrangement links TRBV20-1 to TRBJ2-7; 9 nucleotides match TRBD2. V lost 2 bases, J lost 1 base, and 0 bases stayed unmatched. Germline CDR1 DFQATT, CDR2 SNEGSKA (reference sequence). The CDR3 is 13 residues long. In nucleotides, the CDR3 is TGCAGTGCTAGACTAGCGGGGTCCTACGAGCAGTACGTC. Its translation is CSARLAGSYEQYV.

The table lists this clonotype with many counts. The chain uses TRBV15 and TRBJ2-1; D tentatively fits TRBD1 or TRBD2 (5 bases each). Germline values: CDR1 LNHNV, CDR2 YYDKDF (reference sequence). V dropped 0 bases and J dropped 10 bases, with 16 bases sitting between them. The CDR3 has 15 residues. CDR3 sequence (DNA): TGTGCCACCAGCAGAGATACTCAGGGACCTACCGAGCAGTTCTTC. Translating it yields CATSRDTQGPTEQFF.

The rearrangement uses TRBV28 and TRBJ2-7, with 10 bases lining up with TRBD2. Trimming cost V 8 bases and J 6 bases; bases outside gene matches: 7. Germline lookup yields CDR1 MDHEN and CDR2 SYDVKM. The CDR3 is made up of 13 amino acids. The DNA of the CDR3 is TGTGCCAGCGCAACCGGGACTAGCGCCGAGCAGTACGTC. Amino acid sequence: CASATGTSAEQYV.

This clonotype was seen at least ten times. For the CDR3, the DNA is TGTGCCAGCAGCCCGCAGACTAGCGGGGGATCAAACATTCAGTACTTC. It specifies CASSPQTSGGSNIQYF. The genes are TRBV3-1 and TRBJ2-4; 12 bases agree with TRBD2. The CDR3 is 16 residues long. With 4 bases clipped from V and 6 bases from J, the junction kept 7 bases outside the gene matches. Germline assignment: CDR1 LGHDT and CDR2 YNNKEL (reference sequence).

The chain recombines TRBV28 with TRBJ2-1; 7 bases fit TRBD1. J was trimmed by 0 bases and V by 2 bases; bases with no gene match: 4. This CDR3 comprises 16 residues. CDR1 is MDHEN, CDR2 SYDVKM, per germline. CDR3 coding DNA: TGTGCCAGCAGTTTAAATACAGGGGTCTCCTACAATGAGCAGTTCTTC. Amino acid sequence: CASSLNTGVSYNEQFF. The complete variable domain, with remaining parts taken from reference TRBV28 and TRBJ2-1, reads DVKVTQSSRYLVKRTGEKVFLECVQDMDHENMFWYRQDPGLGLRLIYFSYDVKMKEKGDIPEGYSVSREKKERFSLILESASTNQTSMYLCASSLNTGVSYNEQFFGPGTRLTVL.

The table lists this clonotype with a few counts. The CDR3 spells CSVEERNFNYGYTF. The CDR3 DNA is TGCAGCGTTGAAGAGAGAAATTTTAACTATGGCTACACCTTC. The rearrangement uses TRBV29-1 and TRBJ1-2; D is unresolved. The CDR3 contains 14 residues. Germline lookup yields CDR1 SQVTM and CDR2 ANQGSEA. V was pared by 0 bases and J by 1 base, with 9 bases between.

This clonotype was counted between two and nine times. The chain recombines TRBV5-1 with TRBJ2-7, with D uncertain. Trimming pared 1 base from V and 7 bases from J, leaving 9 bases between. The CDR3 contains 12 residues. Germline CDR1 and CDR2: SGHRS and YFSETQ. Written as DNA, the CDR3 is TGCGCCAGCAGCTTGACCCCTGGGGAGCAGTACTTC. This encodes CASSLTPGEQYF. Using reference TRBV5-1 and TRBJ2-7 for the parts outside the CDR3, the full variable domain is KAGVTQTPRYLIKTRGQQVTLSCSPISGHRSVSWYQQTPGQGLQFLFEYFSETQRNKGNFPGRFSGRQFSNSRSEMNVSTLELGDSALYLCASSLTPGEQYFGPGTRLTVT.

Here the CDR3 reads CASSLRAPAYEQYF. For the CDR3, the DNA is TGTGCCAGCAGCCTCAGGGCCCCCGCCTACGAGCAGTACTTC. This chain connects TRBV7-9 to TRBJ2-7; possibly TRBD1 for D (5 bases). The CDR3 has 14 amino acids. V lost 5 bases and J 2 bases, leaving 13 bases between the germline ends. The V gene's germline CDR1 is SEHNR and CDR2 FQNEAQ (reference sequence).

The chain uses TRBV12-3 or TRBV12-4 and TRBJ2-1; a possible D gene is TRBD2 (5 bases). The CDR3 contains 10 residues. V shed 8 bases and J shed 9 bases, with 8 bases lying between them. CDR3 region: CASSSGEQFF. The CDR3 coding sequence is TGTGCCAGCTCGAGCGGTGAGCAGTTCTTC.

This clonotype was seen a handful of times. CDR3 sequence (DNA): TGTGCCAGCAGCTTAGGGGGGACTACACCTTTCTTT. Translating gives CASSLGGTTPFF. V usage is TRBV7-2 and J usage is TRBJ1-1; weak D call: TRBD1 (5 bases). Germline assignment: CDR1 SGHTA and CDR2 FQGNSA. The V and J ends lost 1 base and 12 bases respectively, with 12 bases between them. The CDR3 runs 12 residues. Full variable domain (outside the CDR3, taken from reference TRBV7-2 and TRBJ1-1): GAGVSQSPSNKVTEKGKDVELRCDPISGHTALYWYRQSLGQGLEFLIYFQGNSAPDKSGLPSDRFSAERTGGSVSTLTIQRTQQEDSAVYLCASSLGGTTPFFGQGTRLTVV.

In its sample, this clonotype was seen many times. The chain uses TRBV4-3 and TRBJ2-5; 10 bases agree with TRBD1. CDR1 LGHNA and CDR2 YSLEER come from the germline V gene. The CDR3 is made up of 18 amino acids. The V gene end was trimmed by 0 bases and the J gene end by 5 bases; junction bases not matched to a gene: 12. The CDR3, as DNA: TGCGCCAGCAGCCAAGAAGGGCCCCCGACAGGGGGCTGGGAGACCCAGTACTTC. Protein product: CASSQEGPPTGGWETQYF.

This clonotype was found a few times. The chain employs TRBV12-3 or TRBV12-4 and TRBJ2-5; D remains ambiguous. V lost 6 bases and J 4 bases, leaving 18 bases between the germline ends. The CDR3 spans 15 residues. The CDR3 coding sequence is TGTGCCAGCAGGAGACCGGGCTCCGTCGGAGAGACCCAGTACTTC. Encoded protein: CASRRPGSVGETQYF.

This clonotype has just a few counts. J is TRBJ2-7 and V is TRBV29-1; D ambiguous. Trimming shortened V by 5 bases and J by 2 bases, and 10 bases separated the two germline ends. Germline V lookup: CDR1 SQVTM, CDR2 ANQGSEA. The CDR3 length is 12 residues. For the CDR3, the DNA is TGCAGCGTTACTCTACCCACCTACGAGCAGTACGTC. It translates to CSVTLPTYEQYV.

This clonotype was counted between two and nine times. The chain combines TRBV4-3 with TRBJ1-1; no definite D call. This CDR3 is 15 amino acids long. V shed 0 bases and J shed 1 base, with 9 bases lying between them. From germline, CDR1 is LGHNA and CDR2 YSLEER. CDR3 in amino acids: CASSQEAVRNTEAFF. For the CDR3, the DNA is TGCGCCAGCAGCCAAGAAGCGGTTAGGAACACTGAAGCTTTCTTT.

The CDR3 nucleotides are TGTGCCAGCAGCATCCGACAGGGGGCAATGAATGAGCAGTTCTTC. Protein: CASSIRQGAMNEQFF. V and J are TRBV11-2 and TRBJ2-1, with TRBD1 matching over 10 bases. Per the germline V gene, CDR1 is SGHAT and CDR2 is FQNNGV. This CDR3 contains 15 residues. With 5 bases clipped from V and 7 bases from J, the junction kept 8 bases outside the gene matches.

V is TRBV9 and J is TRBJ2-7; the match to TRBD1 covers 10 bases. Germline V gene lookup returns CDR1 SGDLS and CDR2 YYNGEE. V was clipped by 0 bases and J by 6 bases; unmatched bases: 0. The CDR3 covers 13 residues. The CDR3, as DNA: TGTGCCAGCAGCGTAGGGACAGGGGGCGAGCAGTACGTC. Protein sequence: CASSVGTGGEQYV.

There are many counts of this clonotype. The J gene is TRBJ2-7, the V gene TRBV12-3 or TRBV12-4; 8 positions agree with TRBD1. The CDR3 spans 15 residues. J was trimmed by 3 bases and V by 4 bases; bases with no gene match: 8. For the CDR3, the DNA is TGTGCCAGCAGTTACCGACAGGGGATCGTCTACGAGCAGTACTTC. Protein sequence: CASSYRQGIVYEQYF.